The rows below give T cell receptor beta chains drawn from one sample of a study of blood T cell repertoires in COVID-19. Profiling relied on immunoSEQ multiplex PCR, and the TCRdb table lists in-frame clones only, not all of them. Of roughly 97,000 clones listed, about 90% are singletons. Sequences were obtained from peripheral blood. The receptors originated from a human donor in a cohort sampled during active COVID-19. The CDR3 runs from the conserved cysteine through the conserved F or W. The order of the fields is clone size, D gene, V gene, J gene, CDR3 DNA, CDR3 protein. The D gene is left open where the match is weak. Clone size, where shown, is once, few, many, or a class for clones that have expanded.

-	TRBD1	TRBV5-8	TRBJ1-2	TGTGCCAGCAGCTTCGGGACAGGTGCCTCGAGAGATCGGGGCTACACCTTC	CASSFGTGASRDRGYTF
-	-	TRBV3-1/TRBV3-2	TRBJ1-2	TGTGCCAGCAGCCAAGGGCTCGACTTCCTCGGCTACACCTTC	CASSQGLDFLGYTF
-	-	TRBV27	TRBJ1-3	TGTGCCAGCAGTTTCGGGTACGGAAACACCATATATTTT	CASSFGYGNTIYF
-	TRBD1	TRBV5-1	TRBJ1-2	TGCGCCAGCAGCCTCCGTGGACAGGGTGGGTCAGATGGCTACACCTTC	CASSLRGQGGSDGYTF
-	TRBD1	TRBV5-5	TRBJ1-5	TGTGCCAGCAGCTGGACAGGGGATCAGCCCCAGCATTTT	CASSWTGDQPQHF
-	TRBD2	TRBV5-1	TRBJ2-6	TGCGCCAGCACCCGACTAGCGGCCTCTGGGGCCAACGTCCTGACTTTC	CASTRLAASGANVLTF
-	TRBD2	TRBV9	TRBJ2-7	TGTGCCAGCAGCGTAGGGCGGTCGGGCGGGAGGACGGGCGAGCAGTACTTC	CASSVGRSGGRTGEQYF
-	-	TRBV9	TRBJ1-6	TGTGCCAGCAGCGTAGATCCGTGGAGGGAGGTCTCCTATAATTCACCCCTCCACTTT	CASSVDPWREVSYNSPLHF
-	-	TRBV10-3	TRBJ1-2	TGTGCCATCAGTGAGTCGCCAGGCCAGTCTGGCTACACCTTC	CAISESPGQSGYTF
-	-	TRBV5-6	TRBJ1-1	TGTGCCAGCAGCTTGTCGGTCACTGAAGCTTTCTTT	CASSLSVTEAFF
-	-	TRBV13	TRBJ2-3	TGTGCCAGCAGCTTAGCGGTCACAGATACGCAGTATTTT	CASSLAVTDTQYF
once	TRBD2	TRBV5-1	TRBJ2-5	TGCGCCAGCAGCTCGGGCTCTAGCGGGACCCAAGAGACCCAGTACTTC	CASSSGSSGTQETQYF
-	-	TRBV28	TRBJ2-1	TGTGCCAGCAGCCGAGAATTTGGGCAGATTTATAATGAGCAGTTCTTC	CASSREFGQIYNEQFF
once	-	TRBV12-3/TRBV12-4	TRBJ1-1	TGTGCCAGCAGTTTAGCCGGATCGGGGTTGGGCTTT	CASSLAGSGLGF
-	TRBD1	TRBV6-6	TRBJ2-7	TGTGCCAGCAGATCGACAGGGGCCTACTACGAGCAGTACTTC	CASRSTGAYYEQYF
-	TRBD1	TRBV4-1	TRBJ1-2	TGCGCCAGCAGCCAAGATAGGACAGGTCGGATCTATGGCTACACCTTC	CASSQDRTGRIYGYTF
-	-	TRBV5-1	TRBJ1-1	TGCGCCAGCATAGGTGGAGGTGGGCACGCTGAAGCTTTCTTT	CASIGGGGHAEAFF
-	TRBD2	TRBV29-1	TRBJ2-1	TGCAGCTCCAAAGGCCCTAGCGGGAGTTATGAGCAGTTCTTC	CSSKGPSGSYEQFF
-	-	TRBV29-1	TRBJ2-7	TGCAGCGGCGGGGACACAGGTACAGGGGTTGAGGAGCAGTACTTC	CSGGDTGTGVEEQYF
-	TRBD2	TRBV5-5	TRBJ2-1	TGTGCCAGCACCCAGGCTAGCGGGAGGAATGAGCAGTTCTTC	CASTQASGRNEQFF
-	-	TRBV19	TRBJ2-1	TGTGCCAGTAGTATAGGGAGGCTAGAGTCGCAGTTCTTC	CASSIGRLESQFF
-	-	TRBV27	TRBJ2-5	TGTGCCAGCAGTTTAGGAGTAGCCCAAGAGACCCAGTACTTC	CASSLGVAQETQYF
-	TRBD1	TRBV10-1	TRBJ1-4	TGCGCCATAAGGGACAGGGGATCTGAAAAACTGTTTTTT	CAIRDRGSEKLFF
once	-	TRBV7-2	TRBJ2-3	TGTGCCAGCAGCTCCCTACGTGATACGCAGTATTTT	CASSSLRDTQYF
-	-	TRBV5-1	TRBJ1-1	TGCGCCAGCAGCTCCGAGACAGGGAACACTGAAGCTTTCTTT	CASSSETGNTEAFF
once	-	TRBV25-1	TRBJ2-6	TGTGCCAGCAGAGGTCTGGGACTCGAGAGCTCTGGGGCCAACGTCCTGACTTTC	CASRGLGLESSGANVLTF
-	TRBD1	TRBV28	TRBJ1-5	TGTGCCAGCAGTTCTTGGACAGGGAGAAATAGCAATCAGCCCCAGCATTTT	CASSSWTGRNSNQPQHF
-	-	TRBV9	TRBJ2-7	TGTGCCAGCAGCTATGGAGAGGCGGGGCATAGCGAGCAGTACTTC	CASSYGEAGHSEQYF
-	-	TRBV4-3	TRBJ1-2	TGCGCCAGCAGCCAAGACTTCTGGGGGGTTGGCTATGGCTACACCTTC	CASSQDFWGVGYGYTF
-	TRBD1	TRBV2	TRBJ1-1	TGTGCCAGCAGTGAAGGACAGGGGGCTACAACTGAAGCTTTCTTT	CASSEGQGATTEAFF
few	-	TRBV5-1	TRBJ2-7	TGCGCCAGCAGCTTGTCGTTAGGCGGGCCCTACGAGCAGTACTTC	CASSLSLGGPYEQYF
-	TRBD2	TRBV9	TRBJ2-1	TGTGCCAGCAGCTTCCTAGCGGGGGGCTCCTACAATGAGCAGTTCTTC	CASSFLAGGSYNEQFF
-	TRBD2	TRBV15	TRBJ2-7	TGTGCCACCAGCAGAGTCGCGAGTAGCGGGATTTACGAGCAGTACTTC	CATSRVASSGIYEQYF
-	-	TRBV5-6	TRBJ1-5	TGTGCCAGCAGCTTGGGACAGAATCAGCCCCAGCATTTT	CASSLGQNQPQHF
-	TRBD2	TRBV3-1/TRBV3-2	TRBJ2-7	TGTGCCAGCAGCCACTCAGGAGCGGGAGCGGGGGAGCAGTACTTC	CASSHSGAGAGEQYF
once	-	TRBV7-2	TRBJ2-7	TGTGCCAGCAGCTTAGCCGGTTACTACGAGCAGTACTTC	CASSLAGYYEQYF
-	-	TRBV19	TRBJ2-1	TGTGCCAGTATGCCGAACTCCCCTAGCATCGTCGATGAGCAGTTCTTC	CASMPNSPSIVDEQFF
-	-	TRBV14	TRBJ1-3	TGTGCCAGCAGCGAGCGGAGCTCTGGAAACACCATATATTTT	CASSERSSGNTIYF
-	-	TRBV11-3	TRBJ2-3	TGTGCCAGTTCGCCGAGCGGGAGCACAGATACGCAGTATTTT	CASSPSGSTDTQYF
-	TRBD1	TRBV5-8	TRBJ2-7	TGTGCCAGCAGCTTGGGCGGGACAGGGAGTTACGAGCAGTACTTC	CASSLGGTGSYEQYF
-	-	TRBV9	TRBJ1-4	TGTGCCAGCAGCGCTGCGGGGGGCAGGGCTAATGAAAAACTGTTTTTT	CASSAAGGRANEKLFF
-	TRBD2	TRBV6-2/TRBV6-3	TRBJ2-3	TGTGCCAGCAGTAAGGGACTAGTATCGGATACGCAGTATTTT	CASSKGLVSDTQYF
few	-	TRBV7-8	TRBJ1-5	TGTGCCAGCAGCTTAGCGGGCCCAAGCTATCAGCCCCAGCATTTT	CASSLAGPSYQPQHF
-	TRBD1	TRBV19	TRBJ1-6	TGTGCCAGTAGTGATAGGGACAGGGGCCGCTCACCCCTCCACTTT	CASSDRDRGRSPLHF
once	TRBD1	TRBV29-1	TRBJ1-2	TGCAGCGCTGGGACCGGGACAGGGGAACATGGCTACACCTTC	CSAGTGTGEHGYTF
-	-	TRBV28	TRBJ2-4	TGTGCCAGCAGTTTAGGGGGGAGCCGTAGCATTCAGTACTTC	CASSLGGSRSIQYF
-	TRBD1	TRBV28	TRBJ2-2	TGTGCCACCCCGGGACAGCAAAACACCGGGGAGCTGTTTTTT	CATPGQQNTGELFF
-	-	TRBV27	TRBJ2-3	TGTGCCAGCAGTTTAAGTGCGGGGTTGCCAGATACGCAGTATTTT	CASSLSAGLPDTQYF
-	-	TRBV3-1/TRBV3-2	TRBJ1-1	TGTGCCAGCAGTCTCGGGTGGGGGCTCCCTGAAGCTTTCTTT	CASSLGWGLPEAFF
-	TRBD1	TRBV7-2	TRBJ2-7	TGTGCCAGCAGCTATACCGGGACAGGTCGTTACGAGCAGTACTTC	CASSYTGTGRYEQYF
few	-	TRBV6-1	TRBJ2-1	TGTGCCAGCAGTGAAGGGTCGGTTCCCTCCTACAATGAGCAGTTCTTC	CASSEGSVPSYNEQFF